Below are 14 T cell receptor beta chains sequenced from a single sample in a study of brain T cells in children with intractable seizures. The method was immunoSEQ multiplex PCR; TCRdb's version includes in-frame clones alone and lacks a portion of them. This sample yields tens of thousands of clones, of which 90% to 95% are seen a single time; about 1.4% belongs to the top ten. This specimen consisted of peripheral blood, obtained at surgery. Receptors were obtained from a boy under three years old with tuberous sclerosis and intractable seizures.

The chain couples TRBV5-1 to TRBJ2-7; 8 bases line up with TRBD2. V trimming: 0 bases; J trimming: 1 base; junction bases outside the gene matches: 6. This CDR3 region has 16 residues. CDR1 is SGHRS and CDR2 is YFSETQ in the germline V gene. CDR3 in DNA: TGCGCCAGCAGCTTGGTGTCTAGCGGGTTATCCTACGAGCAGTACTTC. Translation gives CASSLVSSGLSYEQYF.

The gene calls are TRBV5-4 and TRBJ2-7; 7 bases match TRBD2. In germline, CDR1 is SGHNT, CDR2 YYREEE (reference sequence). The CDR3 covers 13 residues. With 4 bases clipped from V and 4 bases from J, the junction kept 5 bases outside the gene matches. The DNA for the CDR3 is TGTGCCAGCAGCATTGGGACTACATACGAGCAGTACTTC. It is translated as CASSIGTTYEQYF.

J is TRBJ2-2 and V is TRBV3-1 (or the pseudogene TRBV3-2); D may correspond to TRBD1 or TRBD2 (5 bases each). CDR3 length: 16 amino acids. Trimming left V 1 base short and J 7 bases short, with 16 bases between. The germline V gene has CDR1 LGHDT and CDR2 YNNKEL (reference sequence). CDR3 in amino acids: CASSQVGTVEDGELFF. CDR3 nucleotide sequence: TGTGCCAGCAGCCAAGTCGGGACCGTAGAGGACGGGGAGCTGTTTTTT.

This chain uses TRBV27 with TRBJ2-7, with 8 bases matching TRBD2. Trimming at V came to 2 bases and at J to 4 bases, leaving 7 bases not matched to a gene. The V gene's germline CDR1 is MNHEY and CDR2 SMNVEV (reference sequence). The CDR3 totals 15 residues. The CDR3 DNA sequence: TGTGCCAGCAGTTTAAGGCTAGCGGGTGAATACGAGCAGTACTTC. It encodes CASSLRLAGEYEQYF.

The chain recombines TRBV5-5 with TRBJ2-5; no clear D. Germline CDR1 and CDR2: SGHKS and YYEKEE (reference sequence). CDR3 length: 20 residues. V shed 1 base and J shed 2 bases, with 27 bases lying between them. The CDR3 nucleotides read TGTGCCAGCAGCTTGCCGCCCCAGAGTTGGGGAATTCCCCGACAAGAGACCCAGTACTTC. Its translation is CASSLPPQSWGIPRQETQYF.

This clone was counted a single time. The J gene is TRBJ1-4, the V gene TRBV5-4, with D perhaps matching TRBD1 (5 bases). The germline V gene has CDR1 SGHNT and CDR2 YYREEE (reference sequence). CDR3 length: 18 residues. The V and J ends lost 0 bases and 0 bases respectively, with 15 bases between them. CDR3 sequence: CASSLGRGSMATNEKLFF. CDR3 bases: TGTGCCAGCAGCTTGGGGCGGGGCTCTATGGCAACTAATGAAAAACTGTTTTTT.

The chain uses TRBV11-2 and TRBJ2-5, with a tentative D call TRBD1 (6 bases). The V and J ends lost 0 bases and 0 bases respectively, with 8 bases between them. The CDR3 consists of 15 residues. Germline lookup yields CDR1 SGHAT and CDR2 FQNNGV. The CDR3 nucleotides are TGTGCCAGCAGCTTAGATGGACAGTACCAAGAGACCCAGTACTTC. Translation gives CASSLDGQYQETQYF.

The chain is built from TRBV7-9 and TRBJ2-5; D ambiguous. V lost 3 bases to trimming and J lost 1 base, with 12 bases between them. This CDR3 is built from 15 residues. Germline V gene sequence: CDR1 SEHNR, CDR2 FQNEAQ (reference sequence). The CDR3 reads CASSFNLLFQETQYF. The CDR3, as DNA: TGTGCCAGCAGCTTTAATTTACTTTTCCAAGAGACCCAGTACTTC.

The chain carries TRBV19 and TRBJ1-3; tentative D call: TRBD1 (5 bases). Trimming pared 3 bases from V and 0 bases from J, leaving 6 bases between. The germline V gene has CDR1 LNHDA and CDR2 SQIVND (reference sequence). CDR3 size: 14 residues. The CDR3 bases are TGTGCCAGTAGTATCGACAGCTCTGGAAACACCATATATTTT. Translation: CASSIDSSGNTIYF. The full variable domain, rest sourced from reference TRBV19 and TRBJ1-3, is DGGITQSPKYLFRKEGQNVTLSCEQNLNHDAMYWYRQDPGQGLRLIYYSQIVNDFQKGDIAEGYSVSREKKESFPLTVTSAQKNPTAFYLCASSIDSSGNTIYFGEGSWLTVV.

The chain is built from TRBV5-1 and TRBJ1-3, with D perhaps matching TRBD1 (6 bases). V was trimmed by 0 bases and J by 4 bases, leaving 8 bases between them. The CDR3 spans 14 residues. Germline loops: CDR1 SGHRS, CDR2 YFSETQ. This chain's CDR3 is CASSLEGGGNTIYF. The CDR3 region has the DNA TGCGCCAGCAGCTTGGAGGGGGGCGGAAACACCATATATTTT. The complete variable domain, with remaining parts taken from reference TRBV5-1 and TRBJ1-3, reads KAGVTQTPRYLIKTRGQQVTLSCSPISGHRSVSWYQQTPGQGLQFLFEYFSETQRNKGNFPGRFSGRQFSNSRSEMNVSTLELGDSALYLCASSLEGGGNTIYFGEGSWLTVV.

The chain joins TRBV2 to TRBJ2-2; TRBD1 aligns across 7 bases. The CDR3 runs 13 residues. Germline V gene data show CDR1 as SNHLY and CDR2 as FYNNEI. J lost 6 bases, V lost 4 bases, and 2 bases had no gene match. The CDR3 reads CASSVTGAGELFF. The CDR3 DNA is TGTGCCAGCAGTGTCACAGGGGCCGGGGAGCTGTTTTTT. Full variable domain (rest looked up from reference TRBV2 and TRBJ2-2): EPEVTQTPSHQVTQMGQEVILRCVPISNHLYFYWYRQILGQKVEFLVSFYNNEISEKSEIFDDQFSVERPDGSNFTLKIRSTKLEDSAMYFCASSVTGAGELFFGEGSRLTVL.

The chain has TRBV11-3 and TRBJ2-7; D call uncertain. Germline lookup yields CDR1 SGHNT and CDR2 YENEEA. V dropped 5 bases and J dropped 2 bases, with 13 bases sitting between them. This CDR3 region has 14 residues. The CDR3 spells CASSPTVSPYEQYF. In nucleotides, the CDR3 is TGTGCCAGCAGCCCCACCGTCTCGCCCTACGAGCAGTACTTC.

The chain couples TRBV4-1 to TRBJ2-1, with 10 nucleotides matching TRBD1. The length of the CDR3 is 16 residues. V shed 2 bases and J 3 bases; nucleotides not matched to a gene: 4. Germline V gene data show CDR1 as MGHRA and CDR2 as YSYEKL. The CDR3 loop reads CASSQSRDRGYNEQFF. DNA for the CDR3: TGCGCCAGCAGCCAAAGCCGGGACAGGGGCTACAATGAGCAGTTCTTC.

The rearrangement links TRBV5-1 to TRBJ2-7; D gene ambiguous. CDR1 is SGHRS and CDR2 is YFSETQ in the germline V gene. The CDR3 consists of 12 residues. V lost 1 base and J 3 bases, leaving 5 bases between the germline ends. The CDR3 bases are TGCGCCAGCAGCTTGAAGGGCTACGAGCAGTACTTC. Amino acids: CASSLKGYEQYF.